This TCR beta chain emerged from a study of OX40 agonist ivuxolimab in advanced cancers. In the study overall: The patients received agonistic anti-OX40 (CD134) antibody ivuxolimab. Ivuxolimab doses were 0.01, 0.1, 0.3, 1.5, 3 or 10 mg/kg every 2 weeks. Patients in dose escalation had liver, melanoma, kidney or head and neck cancers.

The CDR3 length is 14 residues. Germline CDR1 is MNHNS and CDR2 is SASEGT. V lost 1 base, J lost 7 bases, and 11 bases lay in between. Repertoires were generated with immunoSEQ multiplex PCR, while TCRdb's copy carries only in-frame clones and drops some. Of under 85,000 clones listed, approximately 86% are singletons. This material consisted of CD4+ or CD8+ T cells sorted from blood, taken in a trial of the OX40 agonist ivuxolimab. The receptor comes from an adult with an advanced solid tumor such as melanoma, head and neck, liver or kidney cancer. J is TRBJ1-5 and V is TRBV6-1; D is unclear. CDR3 in DNA: TGTGCCAGCAGTGAAGGGGTGGGTGGCCAGCCCCAGCATTTT. It encodes CASSEGVGGQPQHF.